These 32 T cell receptor beta chains share one sample of origin, sequenced in a study of T cell responses to AZD1222 COVID-19 vaccine. The assay was immunoSEQ multiplex PCR, and TCRdb's table has in-frame clones only and misses some. In the table there are 150,000 to 200,000 clones, 90% to 95% of which are singletons. The sample consisted of peripheral blood, taken on day 0 of AZD1222 vaccination. These receptors were obtained from an adult in good health.

The count of this clone is one. The gene calls are TRBV5-1 and TRBJ1-6, with D hard to call. CDR3 length: 16 residues. Trimming took 1 base from V and 0 from J, leaving 8 bases between them. Germline V lookup: CDR1 SGHRS, CDR2 YFSETQ. DNA of the CDR3: TGCGCCAGCAGCTTGCGGGGAAGCTCCTATAATTCACCCCTCCACTTT. This gives the protein CASSLRGSSYNSPLHF. The full variable domain, with the rest looked up from reference TRBV5-1 and TRBJ1-6, is KAGVTQTPRYLIKTRGQQVTLSCSPISGHRSVSWYQQTPGQGLQFLFEYFSETQRNKGNFPGRFSGRQFSNSRSEMNVSTLELGDSALYLCASSLRGSSYNSPLHFGNGTRLTVT.

The genes are TRBV5-4 and TRBJ2-7, with a weak D call TRBD1 (5 bases). Trimming cost V 5 bases and J 6 bases, with 15 bases left between them. This CDR3 is built from 13 residues. Germline values: CDR1 SGHNT, CDR2 YYREEE (reference sequence). In DNA form, the CDR3 reads TGTGCCAGCAGTCGCCGGCAGGGCCTCGAGCAGTACTTC. It encodes CASSRRQGLEQYF.

This clone came up once. The chain is built from TRBV5-1 and TRBJ2-1; weak D call: TRBD2 (6 bases). Germline V gene data show CDR1 as SGHRS and CDR2 as YFSETQ. The V end lost 2 bases, the J end lost 2 bases, and 8 bases lay between the germline ends. The CDR3 spans 14 residues. The CDR3 bases are TGCGCCAGCAGCTTCGGGAGTACCTACAATGAGCAGTTCTTC. It translates to CASSFGSTYNEQFF. Complete variable domain (other parts from reference TRBV5-1 and TRBJ2-1): KAGVTQTPRYLIKTRGQQVTLSCSPISGHRSVSWYQQTPGQGLQFLFEYFSETQRNKGNFPGRFSGRQFSNSRSEMNVSTLELGDSALYLCASSFGSTYNEQFFGPGTRLTVL.

This sequence joins TRBV6-5 and TRBJ2-7; 9 bases fit TRBD2. The junction had 10 bases not matched to a gene; V was cut back by 5 bases and J by 5 bases. The CDR3 totals 15 residues. Germline lookup yields CDR1 MNHEY and CDR2 SVGAGI. The CDR3 spells CASSPISSGGHEQYF. Here the CDR3 DNA reads TGTGCCAGCAGTCCCATTAGTAGCGGGGGCCACGAGCAGTACTTC.

The rearrangement uses TRBV19 and TRBJ2-5; the D call may be TRBD1 or TRBD2 (6 bases each). Germline CDR1 reads LNHDA; CDR2 reads SQIVND (reference sequence). Trimming pared 4 bases from V and 4 bases from J, leaving 13 bases between. The CDR3 runs 14 residues. The CDR3 coding sequence is TGTGCCAGTAGTACGGGGGCCACGGGAGAGACCCAGTACTTC. Translated, it gives CASSTGATGETQYF.

The V and J genes are TRBV6-1 and TRBJ1-4; the D is unclear. The germline V gene has CDR1 MNHNS and CDR2 SASEGT. The CDR3 loop spans 15 amino acids. V lost 0 bases to trimming and J lost 8 bases, with 13 bases between them. CDR3 DNA sequence: TGTGCCAGCAGTGAAGCTAGAGGGAATGGAGAAAAACTGTTTTTT. Amino acids: CASSEARGNGEKLFF.

The chain couples TRBV7-6 to TRBJ1-3; D uncertain. Germline values: CDR1 SGHVS, CDR2 FNYEAQ. The germline V and J ends were trimmed by 4 bases and 3 bases, with 7 bases remaining between them. CDR3 length equals 13 residues. The CDR3 here is CASSSVLGNTIYF. The CDR3 DNA reads as TGTGCCAGCAGCTCGGTCCTTGGAAACACCATATATTTT.

V gene TRBV6-6 combines with J gene TRBJ1-1; 7 bases align to TRBD1. The CDR3 consists of 12 residues. Germline CDR1 is MNHNY and CDR2 is SVGAGI (reference sequence). V lost 11 bases, J lost 5 bases, and 8 bases stayed unmatched. The DNA of the CDR3 is TGTGCCTCCAGGGGGGGAGGTACTGAAGCTTTCTTT. Amino acid sequence: CASRGGGTEAFF.

The gene calls are TRBV12-3 or TRBV12-4 and TRBJ1-1, with no clear D. The CDR3 runs to 13 residues. The V end lost 7 bases, the J end lost 1 base, and 10 bases lay between the germline ends. Here the CDR3 reads CASTGRENTEAFF. The CDR3 nucleotides are TGTGCCAGCACCGGAAGGGAGAACACTGAAGCTTTCTTT.

This rearrangement joins TRBV5-1 to TRBJ1-1; D is undetermined. The V and J ends lost 5 bases and 0 bases respectively, with 8 bases between them. From germline, CDR1 is SGHRS and CDR2 YFSETQ. This CDR3 region has 13 residues. The CDR3 nucleotides are TGCGCCAGCAGGGCGGGCATGAACACTGAAGCTTTCTTT. Translating gives CASRAGMNTEAFF.

The chain has TRBV18 and TRBJ1-1; D is undetermined. There are 17 residues in the CDR3. The germline V and J ends were trimmed by 5 bases and 0 bases, with 19 bases remaining between them. Germline CDR1 reads KGHSH; CDR2 reads LQKENI. CDR3 residues: CASSSSGPLLLNTEAFF. The DNA of the CDR3 is TGTGCCAGCTCATCCTCCGGGCCGCTCCTTTTGAACACTGAAGCTTTCTTT.

V and J are TRBV27 and TRBJ2-1; TRBD2 is a possible D gene (6 bases). This CDR3 has 17 amino acids. The germline V and J ends were trimmed by 0 bases and 5 bases, with 17 bases remaining between them. Germline-derived CDR1 and CDR2 are MNHEY and SMNVEV (reference sequence). CDR3 loop: CASSLSGGAYTNNEQFF. The DNA of the CDR3 is TGTGCCAGCAGTTTATCAGGCGGGGCGTATACGAACAATGAGCAGTTCTTC.

The rearrangement uses TRBV14 and TRBJ1-4; unclear D gene. V dropped 1 base and J dropped 6 bases, with 15 bases sitting between them. Germline V gene sequence: CDR1 SGHDN, CDR2 FVKESK. CDR3 length equals 16 residues. CDR3 nucleotide sequence: TGTGCCAGCAGCCAAGTCGTCAGCCTTCGGGATGAAAAACTGTTTTTT. It yields the protein CASSQVVSLRDEKLFF.

This clone came up a few times. The chain joins TRBV27 to TRBJ2-2, with a weak D call TRBD2 (6 bases). The CDR3 totals 14 residues. V was cut by 2 bases and J by 5 bases, with 9 bases left in between. Looked up from germline, CDR1 is MNHEY and CDR2 is SMNVEV (reference sequence). The CDR3 sequence: CASSLAGSTGELFF. CDR3 DNA sequence: TGTGCCAGCAGTTTAGCCGGGAGTACCGGGGAGCTGTTTTTT.

This clone was found once. The chain's CDR3 is CASSIVRGAVTDTQYF. In nucleotides, the CDR3 is TGTGCCAGTAGTATAGTACGGGGGGCGGTAACAGATACGCAGTATTTT. The chain joins TRBV19 to TRBJ2-3; TRBD2 might be the D (7 bases). CDR1 LNHDA and CDR2 SQIVND come from the germline V gene (reference sequence). Trimming removed 1 base from V and 3 bases from J, with 14 bases in between. The CDR3 totals 16 residues.

This clone was found once. V gene TRBV6-5 combines with J gene TRBJ2-7, with D maybe TRBD2 (6 bases). This CDR3 region has 15 residues. CDR1 and CDR2 (germline): MNHEY, SVGAGI. V was trimmed by 5 bases and J by 3 bases, leaving 17 bases between them. The CDR3 nucleotides are TGTGCCAGCAGTCGGGGGTGGACCGAAAACTACGAGCAGTACTTC. This encodes CASSRGWTENYEQYF.

The rearrangement links TRBV6-5 to TRBJ1-2; 12 bases line up with TRBD1. This CDR3 comprises 14 residues. Germline CDR1 is MNHEY and CDR2 is SVGAGI. The V segment lost 2 bases and the J segment 7 bases; nucleotides outside the gene matches: 2. This CDR3 is CASSYGGQGAGYTF. CDR3 DNA: TGTGCCAGCAGTTACGGGGGACAGGGGGCTGGCTACACCTTC.

The chain uses TRBV7-9 and TRBJ2-7; 10 bases fit TRBD1. The CDR3 loop spans 16 amino acids. Germline assignment: CDR1 SEHNR and CDR2 FQNEAQ (reference sequence). The J segment lost 3 bases and the V segment lost 7 bases, leaving 12 bases of the junction unmatched. CDR3 protein: CASTYLGTGASYEQYF. Written as DNA, the CDR3 is TGTGCCAGCACCTACCTGGGGACAGGGGCAAGCTACGAGCAGTACTTC.

V gene TRBV5-1 combines with J gene TRBJ1-4; D remains ambiguous. V was trimmed by 0 bases and J by 7 bases, leaving 10 bases between them. There are 14 residues in the CDR3. Per germline, CDR1 SGHRS and CDR2 YFSETQ. The CDR3 sequence is CASSLGGSTEKLFF. The CDR3 nucleotides read TGCGCCAGCAGCTTGGGAGGGAGTACTGAAAAACTGTTTTTT.

V is TRBV11-2 and J is TRBJ2-2; weak D call: TRBD1 (6 bases). Trimming shortened V by 0 bases and J by 3 bases, and 8 bases separated the two germline ends. This CDR3 has 15 residues. Per the germline V gene, CDR1 is SGHAT and CDR2 is FQNNGV. CDR3 sequence: CASSLEGQYTGELFF. The CDR3, as DNA: TGTGCCAGCAGCTTAGAAGGACAGTACACCGGGGAGCTGTTTTTT.

V gene TRBV7-9 combines with J gene TRBJ2-4; TRBD1 matches 8 bases. Germline CDR1 is SEHNR and CDR2 is FQNEAQ (reference sequence). The CDR3 length is 16 residues. V gave up 6 bases and J gave up 2 bases; unmatched junction bases: 9. The CDR3 nucleotides are TGTGCCAGCAGACCGGACAGGGCTGGTTCCAAAAACATTCAGTACTTC. Protein sequence: CASRPDRAGSKNIQYF.

This clone was detected a few times. The rearrangement joins TRBV11-3 to TRBJ2-2; 7 bases agree with TRBD2. The CDR3 loop spans 16 amino acids. The ends lost 1 base at V and 2 bases at J; junction bases unmatched: 4. Per the germline V gene, CDR1 is SGHNT and CDR2 is YENEEA. The CDR3 DNA is TGTGCCAGCAGCTTAGTTGCGGGAGATAACACCGGGGAGCTGTTTTTT. This translates into CASSLVAGDNTGELFF.

V is TRBV15 and J is TRBJ1-5; TRBD1 aligns across 8 bases. From germline, CDR1 is LNHNV and CDR2 YYDKDF (reference sequence). V trimming: 4 bases; J trimming: 7 bases; junction bases outside the gene matches: 6. This CDR3 has 14 residues. The CDR3 region has the DNA TGTGCCACCAGCAATGGACAGGGCCGGCAGCCCCAGCATTTT. It codes for CATSNGQGRQPQHF.

The chain has TRBV6-5 and TRBJ1-6; no clear D gene. Per germline, CDR1 MNHEY and CDR2 SVGAGI. The V and J ends lost 5 bases and 9 bases respectively, with 8 bases between them. This CDR3 comprises 12 residues. The CDR3, as DNA: TGTGCCAGCAGTCCGCAGATTTCACCCCTCCACTTT. Residues: CASSPQISPLHF.

V usage is TRBV6-5 and J usage is TRBJ1-5; D unclear. The germline CDR1 and CDR2 sequences are MNHEY and SVGAGI. CDR3 length: 16 residues. V was clipped by 4 bases and J by 2 bases, with 15 bases between them. CDR3 protein: CASSSRPLRGNQPQHF. The CDR3 DNA is TGTGCCAGCAGTTCCCGGCCCCTTCGGGGCAATCAGCCCCAGCATTTT.

J is TRBJ1-4 and V is TRBV7-2; D might be TRBD1 (6 bases). The V gene's germline CDR1 is SGHTA and CDR2 FQGNSA. CDR3 length: 15 amino acids. V shed 2 bases and J shed 3 bases, with 10 bases lying between them. In nucleotides, the CDR3 is TGTGCCAGCAGCTTAAATTGGGGGCCTAATGAAAAACTGTTTTTT. This sequence encodes CASSLNWGPNEKLFF.

A single count supports this clone. The chain recombines TRBV18 with TRBJ2-7, with 7 bases aligning to TRBD1. Germline V gene lookup returns CDR1 KGHSH and CDR2 LQKENI. CDR3 length equals 13 residues. V gave up 6 bases and J gave up 1 base; unmatched junction bases: 3. CDR3: CASSRDRSYEQYF. CDR3 coding DNA: TGTGCCAGCTCCCGGGACAGATCCTACGAGCAGTACTTC.

The rearrangement uses TRBV14 and TRBJ2-3; D might be TRBD2 (6 bases). Germline loops: CDR1 SGHDN, CDR2 FVKESK. V was pared by 4 bases and J by 4 bases, with 12 bases between. The CDR3 sequence is 14 residues long. The CDR3: CASSPLTGADTQYF. Written as DNA, the CDR3 is TGTGCCAGCAGCCCCTTAACGGGAGCAGATACGCAGTATTTT.

This sequence joins TRBV2 and TRBJ1-4; TRBD1 matches 10 bases. Germline-derived CDR1 and CDR2 are SNHLY and FYNNEI. This CDR3 comprises 17 residues. V was clipped by 0 bases and J by 8 bases; unmatched bases: 9. CDR3 DNA: TGTGCCAGCAGTGAAGCTGCGGGGCGGACAGGGGGGGAAAAACTGTTTTTT. Encoded protein: CASSEAAGRTGGEKLFF. The full variable domain, in which reference TRBV2 and TRBJ1-4 provide the parts outside the CDR3, is EPEVTQTPSHQVTQMGQEVILRCVPISNHLYFYWYRQILGQKVEFLVSFYNNEISEKSEIFDDQFSVERPDGSNFTLKIRSTKLEDSAMYFCASSEAAGRTGGEKLFFGSGTQLSVL.

This clone showed up just once. The genes are TRBV14 and TRBJ1-1; a weak D match, TRBD1 (5 bases). V was clipped by 3 bases and J by 3 bases, with 14 bases between them. The CDR3 contains 15 residues. Germline CDR1 is SGHDN and CDR2 is FVKESK. CDR3 sequence: CASSHDPGMDTEAFF. The CDR3 region has the DNA TGTGCCAGCAGCCATGATCCAGGGATGGACACTGAAGCTTTCTTT.

This chain connects TRBV6-6 to TRBJ1-6; D is perhaps TRBD1 (6 bases). Germline CDR1 and CDR2: MNHNY and SVGAGI (reference sequence). The V and J ends lost 2 bases and 5 bases respectively, with 10 bases between them. This CDR3 has 15 amino acids. The CDR3 loop is CASSYTTGNNSPLHF. The DNA for the CDR3 is TGTGCCAGCAGTTACACGACAGGAAATAATTCACCCCTCCACTTT.

The V gene is TRBV5-5, the J gene TRBJ2-5; 7 bases are a match to TRBD2. The trim removed 4 bases at V and 2 bases at J, leaving 5 bases unmatched. This CDR3 spans 14 amino acids. Germline lookup yields CDR1 SGHKS and CDR2 YYEKEE (reference sequence). In DNA form, the CDR3 reads TGTGCCAGCAGCCCTTCTAGCGGACAAGAGACCCAGTACTTC. It translates to CASSPSSGQETQYF.